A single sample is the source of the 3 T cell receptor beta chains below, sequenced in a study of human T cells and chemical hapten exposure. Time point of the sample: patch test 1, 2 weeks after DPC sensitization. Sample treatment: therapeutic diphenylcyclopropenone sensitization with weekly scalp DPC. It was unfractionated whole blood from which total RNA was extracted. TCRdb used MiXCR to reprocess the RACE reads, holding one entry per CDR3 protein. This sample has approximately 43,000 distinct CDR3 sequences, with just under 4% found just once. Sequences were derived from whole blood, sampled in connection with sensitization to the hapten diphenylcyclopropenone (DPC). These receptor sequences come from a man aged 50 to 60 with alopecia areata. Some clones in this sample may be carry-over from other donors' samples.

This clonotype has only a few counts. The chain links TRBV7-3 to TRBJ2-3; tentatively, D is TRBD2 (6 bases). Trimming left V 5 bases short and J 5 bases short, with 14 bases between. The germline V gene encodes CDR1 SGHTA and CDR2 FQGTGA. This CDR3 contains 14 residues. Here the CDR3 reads CASSDGGNIDTQYF. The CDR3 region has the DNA TGTGCCAGCAGCGACGGAGGGAATATAGATACGCAGTATTTT.

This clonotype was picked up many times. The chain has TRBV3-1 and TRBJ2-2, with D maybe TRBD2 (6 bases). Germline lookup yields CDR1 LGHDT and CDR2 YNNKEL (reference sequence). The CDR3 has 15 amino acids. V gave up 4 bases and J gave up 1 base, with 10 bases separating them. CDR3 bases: TGTGCCAGCAGCCCGCTCGGGGGGAACACCGGGGAGCTGTTTTTT. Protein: CASSPLGGNTGELFF.

The CDR3 sequence: CATSEGTRNQPQHF. The CDR3 nucleotides are TGTGCCACCAGTGAGGGGACGAGGAATCAGCCCCAGCATTTT. V usage is TRBV24-1 and J usage is TRBJ1-5, with a weak D call TRBD1 (5 bases). Germline CDR1 is KGHDR and CDR2 is SFDVKD. Trimming left V 4 bases short and J 4 bases short, with 10 bases between. The CDR3 spans 14 residues.